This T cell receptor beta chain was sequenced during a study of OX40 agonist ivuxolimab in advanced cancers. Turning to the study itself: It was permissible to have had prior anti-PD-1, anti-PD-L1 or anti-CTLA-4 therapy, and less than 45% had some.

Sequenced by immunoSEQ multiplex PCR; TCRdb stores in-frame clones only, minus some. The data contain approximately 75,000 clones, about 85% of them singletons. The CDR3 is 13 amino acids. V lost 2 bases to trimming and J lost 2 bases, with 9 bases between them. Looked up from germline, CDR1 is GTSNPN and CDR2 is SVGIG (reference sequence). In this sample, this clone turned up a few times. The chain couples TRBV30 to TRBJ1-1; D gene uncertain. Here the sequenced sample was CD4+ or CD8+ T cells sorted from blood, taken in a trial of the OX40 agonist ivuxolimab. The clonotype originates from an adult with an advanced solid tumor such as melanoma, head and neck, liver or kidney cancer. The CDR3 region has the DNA TGTGCCTGGAGTCTCGACGTCAACACTGAAGCTTTCTTT. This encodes CAWSLDVNTEAFF.